Given below is one TCR beta chain in context. Its antigen is undetermined. Trimming removed 3 bases from V and 2 bases from J; junction bases left unmatched: 2. The CDR3 sequence is 15 residues long. Germline CDR1 reads SGHVS; CDR2 reads FQNEAQ. This sample was included in a study of T cell responses to AZD1222 COVID-19 vaccine. Background on the study: Second doses were pooled across both intervals (about 4 or about 12 weeks).

Libraries were prepared by immunoSEQ multiplex PCR; TCRdb keeps only in-frame clonotypes and omits some of them. The data show some 130,000 clones, under 90% seen once. Study conclusions and caveats: Dominant CD4 TCR responses targeted spike regions 160-218 and 743-854. A reported finding is that nearly half of spike-specific TCRs target unmutated variant regions. Possibly, clonal diversity was underestimated; donors were largely white British and included more females.

V gene TRBV7-8 combines with J gene TRBJ2-7; 12 bases align to TRBD2. The material was peripheral blood, obtained on day 0 of AZD1222 vaccination. The receptor comes from an adult in good health. CDR3 DNA sequence: TGTGCCAGCAGCTTTGGACTAGCGGGACCCTACGAGCAGTACTTC. Residues: CASSFGLAGPYEQYF.